The 2 T cell receptor beta chains listed next were all sequenced from one sample in a study of control samples from healthy donors and cancer patients. The protocol was immunoSEQ multiplex PCR, while the TCRdb copy is restricted to in-frame clones and leaves out a portion. The sample lists 35,000 to 50,000 clones, over 75% occurring once. Sequenced: PBMCs. The source is a woman aged 55-69 years with lung cancer.

This clone showed up just once. The chain is built from TRBV27 and TRBJ1-5, with 9 nucleotides matching TRBD1. Germline CDR1 is MNHEY and CDR2 is SMNVEV (reference sequence). The CDR3 length is 17 residues. V shed 5 bases and J 3 bases; nucleotides not matched to a gene: 11. CDR3 sequence (DNA): TGTGCCAGCAGTCCACTGGTCGGGACAGGGATCAATCAGCCCCAGCATTTT. As protein: CASSPLVGTGINQPQHF.

This clone was observed a handful of times. Other DNA variants within this sample encode the same CDR3. The chain uses TRBV19 and TRBJ1-1; 7 positions match TRBD1. V dropped 5 bases and J dropped 1; count of bases not matched to a gene: 4. The germline V gene has CDR1 LNHDA and CDR2 SQIVND (reference sequence). The CDR3 totals 14 residues. The CDR3 is CASSGDRENTEAFF. The CDR3, as DNA: TGTGCCAGTAGTGGGGACAGAGAGAACACTGAAGCTTTCTTT.